This TCR beta chain is from a study of blood T cells in healthy people across ages. Whole-study findings and limits: A strong correlation between TCR beta diversity and naive T cell percentage was seen. With donor CMV status unknown, expanded clonotype changes were possibly confounded. While age rose, TCR beta diversity per million T cells dropped in a roughly linear way. Long-lived and aged donors differed, with more naive CD4+ cells and higher diversity in the long-lived.

Germline trimming cut 1 base from V and 4 bases from J; bases unmatched to any gene: 4. The CDR3 totals 15 residues. The germline V gene encodes CDR1 MGHRA and CDR2 YSYEKL. For the second PCR, which ran for roughly 7 to 11 cycles, a sample-barcoded 5' primer and a J-beta primer mix were used. In TCRdb, the 5' RACE reads were re-called with MiXCR into one record per CDR3 protein. The sample shows roughly 860,000 distinct CDR3 sequences, under 80% of them seen only once. As concerns this clonotype: Its antigen is undetermined.

The chain employs TRBV4-1 and TRBJ1-2; 9 bases match TRBD1. The receptor was isolated from a man younger than 40 in good health. The sample was blood. CDR3 sequence (DNA): TGCGCCAGCAGCCAAGTCCCGGGACAGGGCTATGGCTACACCTTC. Encoded protein: CASSQVPGQGYGYTF.